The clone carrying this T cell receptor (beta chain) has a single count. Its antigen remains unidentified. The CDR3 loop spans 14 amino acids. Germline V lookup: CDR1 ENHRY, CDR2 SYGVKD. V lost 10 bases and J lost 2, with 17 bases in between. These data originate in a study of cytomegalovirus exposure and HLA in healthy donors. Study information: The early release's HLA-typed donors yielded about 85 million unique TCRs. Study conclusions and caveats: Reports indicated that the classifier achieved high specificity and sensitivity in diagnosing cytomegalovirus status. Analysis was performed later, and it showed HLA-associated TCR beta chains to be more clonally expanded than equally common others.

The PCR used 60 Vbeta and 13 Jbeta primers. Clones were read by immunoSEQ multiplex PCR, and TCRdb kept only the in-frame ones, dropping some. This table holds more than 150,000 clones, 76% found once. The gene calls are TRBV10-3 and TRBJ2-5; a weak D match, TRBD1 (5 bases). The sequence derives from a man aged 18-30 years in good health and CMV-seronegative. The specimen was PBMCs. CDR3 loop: CATSPGRDQETQYF. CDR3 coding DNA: TGTGCCACCTCCCCTGGCAGGGATCAAGAGACCCAGTACTTC.